These T cell receptor beta chains were read from a single sample in a study of blood T cell repertoires in COVID-19. Sequencing used immunoSEQ multiplex PCR; TCRdb keeps in-frame clones, though not all of them. This sample has 65,000 or so clones, with approximately 80% found just once. Material for sequencing was peripheral blood. The receptors were gathered from a man under 40 with COVID-19, enrolled during active disease. Each CDR3 is given without its conserved first and last residue. The order of the fields is clone size, CDR3 length, J gene, V gene, CDR3 protein. Clone size is stated in some rows and not others, as once, few, many or a class when expanded.

clone_size: once; cdr3_length: 14; j_call: TRBJ2-1; v_call: TRBV27; cdr3_aa: ASSLRSGSSYNEQF
clone_size: -; cdr3_length: 11; j_call: TRBJ2-7; v_call: TRBV29-1; cdr3_aa: SVEATGAYEQY
clone_size: -; cdr3_length: 11; j_call: TRBJ1-3; v_call: TRBV7-3; cdr3_aa: ASSRDSGNTIY
clone_size: few; cdr3_length: 15; j_call: TRBJ1-1; v_call: TRBV27; cdr3_aa: ASSLVPGRKGGTEAF
clone_size: -; cdr3_length: 16; j_call: TRBJ2-3; v_call: TRBV27; cdr3_aa: ASSSGTSGRARTDTQY
clone_size: once; cdr3_length: 10; j_call: TRBJ1-1; v_call: TRBV27; cdr3_aa: ASRGARTEAF
clone_size: -; cdr3_length: 11; j_call: TRBJ2-5; v_call: TRBV18; cdr3_aa: ASSPPGRETQY
clone_size: -; cdr3_length: 12; j_call: TRBJ2-2; v_call: TRBV7-5; cdr3_aa: ARSLDRSTGELF
clone_size: -; cdr3_length: 11; j_call: TRBJ1-4; v_call: TRBV28; cdr3_aa: ASSEATNEKLF
clone_size: -; cdr3_length: 17; j_call: TRBJ2-3; v_call: TRBV3-1/TRBV3-2; cdr3_aa: ASSQDPLTSGRVGDTQY
clone_size: -; cdr3_length: 11; j_call: TRBJ1-1; v_call: TRBV14; cdr3_aa: ASRSQGDTEAF
clone_size: -; cdr3_length: 13; j_call: TRBJ2-1; v_call: TRBV7-3; cdr3_aa: ASSVSPTGGHEQF
clone_size: -; cdr3_length: 11; j_call: TRBJ2-2; v_call: TRBV12-3/TRBV12-4; cdr3_aa: ASTLINTGELF
clone_size: -; cdr3_length: 14; j_call: TRBJ2-2; v_call: TRBV7-6; cdr3_aa: ASQRLAGGLGGELF
clone_size: -; cdr3_length: 13; j_call: TRBJ1-5; v_call: TRBV7-2; cdr3_aa: ASSLRPGTGQPQH
clone_size: -; cdr3_length: 11; j_call: TRBJ2-7; v_call: TRBV11-2; cdr3_aa: ASSWTGDYEQY
clone_size: -; cdr3_length: 12; j_call: TRBJ1-1; v_call: TRBV30; cdr3_aa: AWSVLGGGTEAF
clone_size: -; cdr3_length: 12; j_call: TRBJ1-1; v_call: TRBV2; cdr3_aa: ASGAGTEDTEAF
clone_size: -; cdr3_length: 14; j_call: TRBJ2-6; v_call: TRBV28; cdr3_aa: ASTRRGAAGANVLT
clone_size: -; cdr3_length: 13; j_call: TRBJ2-7; v_call: TRBV29-1; cdr3_aa: SVDGRDRGLYEQY
clone_size: -; cdr3_length: 11; j_call: TRBJ2-7; v_call: TRBV12-5; cdr3_aa: ASARQGTYEQY
clone_size: -; cdr3_length: 11; j_call: TRBJ1-3; v_call: TRBV6-5; cdr3_aa: ASKYYSGNTIY